Listed here are 29 T cell receptor beta chains from one sample, sequenced in a study of blood T cell repertoires in COVID-19. Assay used: immunoSEQ multiplex PCR; TCRdb lists only in-frame clones, some missing. The table records more than 300,000 clones, about 90% of them present only once. The sample taken for sequencing was peripheral blood. The receptors originated from a woman aged 25-40 years with COVID-19, enrolled during active disease.

V gene TRBV5-6 combines with J gene TRBJ1-5; the D gene is possibly TRBD1 (5 bases). The CDR3 runs 14 residues. V lost 3 bases, J lost 6 bases, and 13 bases lay in between. The V gene's germline CDR1 is SGHDT and CDR2 YYEEEE. The CDR3, as DNA: TGTGCCAGCAGCTCCCAGTATGGGGCTCAGCCCCAGCATTTT. Translation: CASSSQYGAQPQHF. The whole variable domain, remainder taken from reference TRBV5-6 and TRBJ1-5, is DAGVTQSPTHLIKTRGQQVTLRCSPKSGHDTVSWYQQALGQGPQFIFQYYEEEERQRGNFPDRFSGHQFPNYSSELNVNALLLGDSALYLCASSSQYGAQPQHFGDGTRLSIL.

The chain carries TRBV28 and TRBJ1-5; TRBD1 might be the D (5 bases). The CDR3 loop spans 14 amino acids. The ends were cut back, 6 bases at V and 0 bases at J, with 9 bases in the middle. CDR1 MDHEN and CDR2 SYDVKM come from the germline V gene. The CDR3 region has the DNA TGTGCCAGCAGAGACAGCCTTAGCAATCAGCCCCAGCATTTT. It encodes CASRDSLSNQPQHF.

The chain joins TRBV7-9 to TRBJ1-2; 10 positions match TRBD1. CDR1 is SEHNR, CDR2 FQNEAQ, per germline (reference sequence). The CDR3 totals 15 residues. V trimming: 4 bases; J trimming: 6 bases; junction bases outside the gene matches: 8. The CDR3 bases are TGTGCCAGCAGCTCATGGGACAGGGGAGTCGATGGCTACACCTTC. Residues: CASSSWDRGVDGYTF.

DNA for the CDR3: TGTGCCAGCAGTGAGGACAGGAATACAGATACGCAGTATTTT. Protein product: CASSEDRNTDTQYF. The V and J genes are TRBV2 and TRBJ2-3; the match to TRBD1 covers 7 bases. CDR1 SNHLY and CDR2 FYNNEI come from the germline V gene. This CDR3 has 14 residues. After removal of 3 bases from V and 3 bases from J, the junction contained 3 bases not matched to a gene.

This chain joins TRBV19 and TRBJ1-1; D may be TRBD1 (6 bases). Deletions cut 5 bases from V and 4 bases from J, with 20 bases between. CDR1 LNHDA and CDR2 SQIVND come from the germline V gene (reference sequence). There are 16 residues in the CDR3. CDR3 protein: CASSARQARPITEAFF. The CDR3 nucleotides read TGTGCCAGTAGTGCCCGACAGGCCCGCCCCATCACTGAAGCTTTCTTT.

The J gene is TRBJ2-7, the V gene TRBV1; TRBD2, as called in the table, went unchecked against the DNA. TRBV1 is designated a pseudogene. The CDR3 spans 17 residues. The DNA for the CDR3 is TGCACCACCCCGGGACTAGCGGGCCCTTGGGGCTCCTACGAGCAGTACTTC. Encoded protein: CTTPGLAGPWGSYEQYF.

This clone turned up a few times. V usage is TRBV15 and J usage is TRBJ1-1; 11 bases agree with TRBD1. The germline CDR1 and CDR2 sequences are LNHNV and YYDKDF (reference sequence). The CDR3 is 15 residues long. The V and J ends lost 3 bases and 7 bases, in that order; junction bases with no gene match: 7. Here the CDR3 DNA reads TGTGCCACCAGCAGGGCCGCGGGACAGGGGGGTGAAGCTTTCTTT. Translation gives CATSRAAGQGGEAFF.

The chain links TRBV30 to TRBJ1-4, with D uncertain. The ends were cut back, 0 bases at V and 5 bases at J, with 13 bases in the middle. CDR1 is GTSNPN, CDR2 SVGIG, per germline (reference sequence). This CDR3 contains 15 residues. CDR3 residues: CAWSVGSGFNEKLFF. CDR3 DNA: TGTGCCTGGAGTGTGGGCAGTGGATTCAATGAAAAACTGTTTTTT. The variable domain in full, completed from reference TRBV30 and TRBJ1-4, reads SQTIHQWPATLVQPVGSPLSLECTVEGTSNPNLYWYRQAAGRGLQLLFYSVGIGQISSEVPQNLSASRPQDRQFILSSKKLLLSDSGFYLCAWSVGSGFNEKLFFGSGTQLSVL.

This chain links TRBV15 with TRBJ1-2, with 7 bases aligning to TRBD1. Germline V gene data show CDR1 as LNHNV and CDR2 as YYDKDF (reference sequence). CDR3 size: 15 residues. V trimming: 5 bases; J trimming: 2 bases; junction bases outside the gene matches: 8. CDR3 in DNA: TGTGCCACCAGCGGCAACAGGGGCCTGAACTATGGCTACACCTTC. As protein: CATSGNRGLNYGYTF.

V and J are TRBV6-6 and TRBJ1-3, with unresolved D. V shed 6 bases and J shed 0 bases, with 6 bases lying between them. Germline CDR1 MNHNY, CDR2 SVGAGI (reference sequence). The CDR3 sequence is 13 residues long. CDR3 in amino acids: CASRQHSGNTIYF. CDR3 in DNA: TGTGCCAGCAGACAACACTCTGGAAACACCATATATTTT.

The V gene is TRBV6-5, the J gene TRBJ1-2; D gene ambiguous. Trimming stripped 7 bases from V and 3 bases from J, with 12 bases between. Germline V lookup: CDR1 MNHEY, CDR2 SVGAGI. There are 13 residues in the CDR3. The CDR3 loop is CASTSPRDYGYTF. The CDR3 DNA reads TGTGCCAGCACCTCCCCTCGGGACTATGGCTACACCTTC.

The V and J genes are TRBV6-5 and TRBJ1-6, with D maybe TRBD1 (5 bases). CDR3 length: 15 amino acids. Between the trimmed V and J ends, which lost 0 bases and 7 bases, there was a span of 10 bases. Per germline, CDR1 MNHEY and CDR2 SVGAGI. The CDR3 here is CASSYSQRQNSPLHF. CDR3 in DNA: TGTGCCAGCAGTTACTCACAGAGACAGAATTCACCCCTCCACTTT.

This clone was detected only a few times. The chain recombines TRBV2 with TRBJ1-5, with D possibly being TRBD1 (6 bases). Deletions cut 8 bases from V and 4 bases from J, with 12 bases between. The CDR3 has 13 residues. Germline CDR1 reads SNHLY; CDR2 reads FYNNEI. This CDR3 reads CASRFDRNQPQHF. The CDR3 region has the DNA TGTGCCAGCCGATTCGACAGGAATCAGCCCCAGCATTTT.

The chain employs TRBV3-1 (or the pseudogene TRBV3-2) and TRBJ1-2, with a weak D call TRBD1 (5 bases). Germline V gene sequence: CDR1 LGHDT, CDR2 YNNKEL (reference sequence). CDR3 length: 13 amino acids. Trimming removed 1 base from V and 7 bases from J, with 10 bases in between. In DNA, the CDR3 is TGTGCCAGCAGCCAAGGGTTAGGGGCTGGCTACACCTTC. This codes for CASSQGLGAGYTF.

This clone came up once. CDR3 loop: CASSLAQNTDTQYF. DNA for the CDR3: TGTGCCAGCAGCTTAGCCCAGAACACAGATACGCAGTATTTT. This chain joins TRBV7-9 and TRBJ2-3, with D hard to call. The V and J ends lost 0 bases and 2 bases respectively, with 6 bases between them. Per germline, CDR1 SEHNR and CDR2 FQNEAQ (reference sequence). This CDR3 is built from 14 residues.

The chain links TRBV4-2 to TRBJ2-4; 10 bases fit TRBD1. From germline, CDR1 is LGHNA and CDR2 YNFKEQ. J was trimmed by 5 bases and V by 3 bases; bases with no gene match: 4. The CDR3 totals 15 residues. CDR3 DNA sequence: TGTGCCAGCAGCCAGCGACAGGGGGCGGAAAACATTCAGTACTTC. Its protein is CASSQRQGAENIQYF.

This chain uses TRBV14 with TRBJ2-1; D is undetermined. V lost 5 bases, J lost 4 bases, and 6 bases lay in between. Per the germline V gene, CDR1 is SGHDN and CDR2 is FVKESK. This CDR3 contains 12 residues. Here the CDR3 reads CASSEHYNEQFF. Written as DNA, the CDR3 is TGTGCCAGCAGCGAACATTACAATGAGCAGTTCTTC.

The V and J genes are TRBV4-3 and TRBJ2-3; the D gene is possibly TRBD2 (7 bases). This CDR3 region has 16 residues. The V gene lost 0 bases and the J gene lost 4 bases, with 14 bases spanning the gap. Germline CDR1 reads LGHNA; CDR2 reads YSLEER. CDR3 amino acids: CASSQDPGRGADTQYF. CDR3 bases: TGCGCCAGCAGCCAAGATCCGGGGAGGGGGGCAGATACGCAGTATTTT.

The genes are TRBV11-2 and TRBJ1-5; D gene ambiguous. Germline lookup yields CDR1 SGHAT and CDR2 FQNNGV. This CDR3 has 16 residues. V was trimmed by 5 bases and J by 4 bases, leaving 18 bases between them. The CDR3 DNA reads as TGTGCCAGCAGCCTCGGGGAGGGCTTAAGTAATCAGCCCCAGCATTTT. Translation: CASSLGEGLSNQPQHF. Based on the CDR3 plus reference TRBV11-2 and TRBJ1-5, the full variable domain is EAGVAQSPRYKIIEKRQSVAFWCNPISGHATLYWYQQILGQGPKLLIQFQNNGVVDDSQLPKDRFSAERLKGVDSTLKIQPAKLEDSAVYLCASSLGEGLSNQPQHFGDGTRLSIL.

The chain employs TRBV10-3 and TRBJ1-1; no clear D. Trimming pared 4 bases from V and 5 bases from J, leaving 14 bases between. CDR1 is ENHRY and CDR2 is SYGVKD in the germline V gene. This CDR3 region has 14 residues. CDR3 DNA sequence: TGTGCCATCAGTGCCCTAATGGAGAAGACTGAAGCTTTCTTT. This sequence encodes CAISALMEKTEAFF.

The V and J genes are TRBV7-2 and TRBJ2-5; 11 nucleotides line up with TRBD2. Germline lookup yields CDR1 SGHTA and CDR2 FQGNSA. This CDR3 comprises 15 residues. The V gene end was trimmed by 2 bases and the J gene end by 4 bases; junction bases not matched to a gene: 3. CDR3 in DNA: TGTGCCAGCAGCTTATTAGGGACTAGCGGAGAGACCCAGTACTTC. Its protein is CASSLLGTSGETQYF.

V and J are TRBV29-1 and TRBJ1-3, with 8 bases lining up with TRBD1. In germline, CDR1 is SQVTM, CDR2 ANQGSEA. V lost 8 bases to trimming and J lost 4 bases; unmatched junction nucleotides: 7. This CDR3 is 13 amino acids long. This CDR3 is CSTLTGEGNTIYF. DNA of the CDR3: TGCAGCACCTTGACAGGGGAAGGAAACACCATATATTTT.

V is TRBV18 and J is TRBJ2-1, with TRBD2 matching 7 bases. CDR3 length: 16 amino acids. Germline V gene sequence: CDR1 KGHSH, CDR2 LQKENI. V lost 0 bases and J lost 5; bases outside the gene matches: 7. CDR3 bases: TGTGCCAGCTCACCACCGGCTAGCGGTGGGGACAATGAGCAGTTCTTC. The encoded protein is CASSPPASGGDNEQFF.

The V call is TRBV30, the J call TRBJ1-2; D remains ambiguous. Germline loops: CDR1 GTSNPN, CDR2 SVGIG (reference sequence). V lost 0 bases to trimming and J lost 7 bases, with 9 bases between them. The CDR3 runs 12 residues. This CDR3 reads CAWSVSLSGYTF. In nucleotides, the CDR3 is TGTGCCTGGAGTGTGTCACTAAGTGGCTACACCTTC. Based on the CDR3 plus reference TRBV30 and TRBJ1-2, the full variable domain is SQTIHQWPATLVQPVGSPLSLECTVEGTSNPNLYWYRQAAGRGLQLLFYSVGIGQISSEVPQNLSASRPQDRQFILSSKKLLLSDSGFYLCAWSVSLSGYTFGSGTRLTVV.

The V gene is TRBV3-1 (or the pseudogene TRBV3-2), the J gene TRBJ2-3; 7 bases align to TRBD2. The V gene's germline CDR1 is LGHDT and CDR2 YNNKEL (reference sequence). The CDR3 has 15 residues. J gave up 0 bases and V 5 bases, and 5 bases lay outside the gene matches. CDR3: CASSSRLASTDTQYF. The CDR3 DNA follows: TGTGCCAGCAGCTCCCGACTAGCTAGCACAGATACGCAGTATTTT.

The gene calls are TRBV2 and TRBJ1-1; D gene unclear. The V gene's germline CDR1 is SNHLY and CDR2 FYNNEI. This CDR3 contains 13 residues. Between the trimmed V and J ends, which lost 6 bases and 0 bases, there was a span of 8 bases. The CDR3 reads CASRIALNTEAFF. CDR3 nucleotide sequence: TGTGCCAGCAGGATAGCTCTGAACACTGAAGCTTTCTTT.

The chain recombines TRBV30 with TRBJ1-2; 7 bases map to TRBD1. The CDR3 is 14 residues long. CDR1 GTSNPN and CDR2 SVGIG come from the germline V gene (reference sequence). V dropped 4 bases and J dropped 2; count of bases not matched to a gene: 7. This CDR3 is CAWMGTAENYGYTF. CDR3 bases: TGTGCCTGGATGGGGACAGCCGAGAACTATGGCTACACCTTC.

CDR3 DNA: TGTGCCAGCAGCTTAGACGGGGGTTCACCCCTCCACTTT. Encoded protein: CASSLDGGSPLHF. This chain joins TRBV11-3 and TRBJ1-6; D possibly corresponds to TRBD1 (5 bases). Germline V gene sequence: CDR1 SGHNT, CDR2 YENEEA. The CDR3 loop spans 13 amino acids. Trimming shortened V by 0 bases and J by 9 bases, and 6 bases separated the two germline ends.

V is TRBV3-1 (or the pseudogene TRBV3-2) and J is TRBJ1-3; possible D gene TRBD1, 6 bases. V lost 1 base, J lost 5 bases, and 15 bases lay in between. Germline lookup yields CDR1 LGHDT and CDR2 YNNKEL (reference sequence). This CDR3 region has 16 residues. In DNA, the CDR3 is TGTGCCAGCAGCCAAGTTGGGACACCGATCCGAAACACCATATATTTT. Residues: CASSQVGTPIRNTIYF.